Presented here are 21 T cell receptor beta chains from one specimen sequenced in a study of cytomegalovirus exposure and HLA in healthy donors. This PCR relied on a set of 60 Vbeta primers and 13 Jbeta primers. Profiled with immunoSEQ multiplex PCR; TCRdb holds only in-frame clones, not every one. Of 150,000 to 200,000 clones listed, around 80% are singletons. The sequenced sample was PBMCs. The receptors were gathered from a man aged 35-49 years in good health and CMV-seronegative.

This chain connects TRBV6-5 to TRBJ2-7, with 8 nucleotides matching TRBD1. Germline V gene sequence: CDR1 MNHEY, CDR2 SVGAGI. Germline trimming cut 2 bases from V and 2 bases from J; bases unmatched to any gene: 5. This CDR3 contains 15 residues. DNA of the CDR3: TGTGCCAGCAGTTACGCCAGGGGGCGAACCTACGAGCAGTACTTC. Its translation: CASSYARGRTYEQYF.

V usage is TRBV6-5 and J usage is TRBJ1-1, with D unresolved. This CDR3 is 13 amino acids long. Trimming cost V 7 bases and J 0 bases, with 9 bases left between them. Germline CDR1 reads MNHEY; CDR2 reads SVGAGI. As DNA, the CDR3 is TGTGCCAGCACCGGCGGGCTGAACACTGAAGCTTTCTTT. This gives the protein CASTGGLNTEAFF.

The rearrangement joins TRBV27 to TRBJ2-7; 8 bases fit TRBD1. After removal of 2 bases from V and 3 bases from J, the junction contained 0 bases not matched to a gene. The CDR3 totals 13 residues. CDR1 is MNHEY, CDR2 SMNVEV, per germline (reference sequence). The CDR3 DNA sequence: TGTGCCAGCAGTTTAGGGACAGGCTACGAGCAGTACTTC. Residues: CASSLGTGYEQYF.

J is TRBJ2-3 and V is TRBV6-6, with 7 bases fitting TRBD1. The germline V gene has CDR1 MNHNY and CDR2 SVGAGI (reference sequence). Trimming took 6 bases from V and 0 from J; bases not matched to a gene: 6. This CDR3 has 15 residues. The CDR3 is CASRNRQGSTDTQYF. The CDR3 nucleotides read TGTGCCAGCAGAAACCGACAGGGCAGCACAGATACGCAGTATTTT.

The chain recombines TRBV6-5 with TRBJ2-5; D is undetermined. This CDR3 contains 12 residues. The germline V gene encodes CDR1 MNHEY and CDR2 SVGAGI. Trimming removed 6 bases from V and 3 bases from J, with 8 bases in between. The chain's CDR3 is CASRGLKETQYF. The CDR3 DNA is TGTGCCAGCAGGGGCCTTAAAGAGACCCAGTACTTC.

This clone was seen only once. This sequence joins TRBV30 and TRBJ2-7, with 7 bases aligning to TRBD1. V trimming: 5 bases; J trimming: 2 bases; junction bases outside the gene matches: 0. In germline, CDR1 is GTSNPN, CDR2 SVGIG (reference sequence). This CDR3 comprises 11 residues. The CDR3 loop is CAWGQAYEQYF. The CDR3 DNA reads TGTGCCTGGGGACAGGCCTACGAGCAGTACTTC.

This clone appeared once. The V gene is TRBV6-6, the J gene TRBJ2-7; D might be TRBD2 (5 bases). The V gene's germline CDR1 is MNHNY and CDR2 SVGAGI (reference sequence). The CDR3 sequence is 13 residues long. With 11 bases removed from V and 0 bases from J, the gap between germline ends came to 14 bases. The CDR3 region has the DNA TGTGCCCTCTCCCGGGGTACCTCCTACGAGCAGTACTTC. Residues: CALSRGTSYEQYF.

J is TRBJ1-2 and V is TRBV5-1, with TRBD1 matching 7 bases. The CDR3 runs 14 residues. Germline trimming cut 3 bases from V and 4 bases from J; bases unmatched to any gene: 6. The germline CDR1 and CDR2 sequences are SGHRS and YFSETQ. The CDR3 protein is CASSSGQSPYGYTF. The CDR3 DNA follows: TGCGCCAGCAGCTCGGGACAGTCGCCCTATGGCTACACCTTC.

V gene TRBV18 combines with J gene TRBJ2-1; D may be TRBD2 (7 bases). This CDR3 is 16 amino acids long. The germline V and J ends were trimmed by 0 bases and 8 bases, with 17 bases remaining between them. In germline, CDR1 is KGHSH, CDR2 LQKENI. The CDR3 region has the DNA TGTGCCAGCTCACCACCGAGAGGCGGGGGCCCGGATGAGCAGTTCTTC. Its protein is CASSPPRGGGPDEQFF.

The chain is built from TRBV6-5 and TRBJ1-1, with D tentatively TRBD1 (5 bases). Germline loops: CDR1 MNHEY, CDR2 SVGAGI. The CDR3 loop spans 13 amino acids. Trimming took off 0 bases at V and 6 bases at J, with 8 bases between the two ends. DNA of the CDR3: TGTGCCAGCAGTTACTCACGGGGGGCTGAAGCTTTCTTT. It yields the protein CASSYSRGAEAFF.

This clone showed up just a few times. V is TRBV29-1 and J is TRBJ2-7; D is undetermined. In germline, CDR1 is SQVTM, CDR2 ANQGSEA. This CDR3 has 12 residues. V was clipped by 0 bases and J by 7 bases, with 10 bases between them. CDR3 sequence reads: CSVEDQTDEQYF. CDR3 nucleotide sequence: TGCAGCGTTGAAGATCAAACTGATGAGCAGTACTTC.

The J gene is TRBJ2-3, the V gene TRBV30; TRBD1 agrees at 8 bases. Unmatched junction bases numbered 4, after V lost 1 base and J lost 1 base. The CDR3 is made up of 15 amino acids. Germline V CDR1 and CDR2: GTSNPN, SVGIG (reference sequence). CDR3 bases: TGTGCCTGGAGTGGGGACAGGACGGGCACAGATACGCAGTATTTT. Protein sequence: CAWSGDRTGTDTQYF.

This clone appeared a single time. The chain employs TRBV11-2 and TRBJ1-3; TRBD1 agrees at 7 bases. Losses at the gene ends were 7 bases for V and 1 base for J; bases not matched to a gene: 4. CDR1 SGHAT and CDR2 FQNNGV come from the germline V gene. The CDR3 spans 14 residues. The CDR3 sequence is CASTQTGSGNTIYF. CDR3 coding DNA: TGTGCCAGCACCCAGACAGGGTCTGGAAACACCATATATTTT. Together with reference TRBV11-2 and TRBJ1-3, the CDR3 gives the full variable domain: EAGVAQSPRYKIIEKRQSVAFWCNPISGHATLYWYQQILGQGPKLLIQFQNNGVVDDSQLPKDRFSAERLKGVDSTLKIQPAKLEDSAVYLCASTQTGSGNTIYFGEGSWLTVV.

The chain links TRBV30 to TRBJ1-1; 11 nucleotides line up with TRBD1. The ends lost 4 bases at V and 10 bases at J; junction bases unmatched: 11. This CDR3 has 14 amino acids. CDR1 is GTSNPN, CDR2 SVGIG, per germline (reference sequence). The CDR3 DNA follows: TGTGCCTGGACCAGGACAGGGGGCGAAATGAGAGCTTTCTTT. This codes for CAWTRTGGEMRAFF.

The chain recombines TRBV5-1 with TRBJ2-1, with TRBD1 matching 9 bases. This CDR3 comprises 15 residues. Losses at the gene ends were 2 bases for V and 7 bases for J; bases not matched to a gene: 7. Per germline, CDR1 SGHRS and CDR2 YFSETQ. This CDR3 reads CASSFNTGGRNEQFF. The CDR3, as DNA: TGCGCCAGCAGCTTTAACACAGGGGGCCGGAATGAGCAGTTCTTC.

The chain recombines TRBV7-6 with TRBJ1-4, with TRBD1 as a possible D gene (6 bases). Between the trimmed V and J ends, which lost 3 bases and 0 bases, there was a span of 11 bases. The CDR3 contains 16 residues. From germline, CDR1 is SGHVS and CDR2 FNYEAQ. This CDR3 reads CASSFRGAATNEKLFF. CDR3 nucleotide sequence: TGTGCCAGCAGCTTTCGGGGGGCTGCAACTAATGAAAAACTGTTTTTT.

The chain joins TRBV7-8 to TRBJ1-1; D gene unclear. There are 14 residues in the CDR3. Germline V gene data show CDR1 as SGHVS and CDR2 as FQNEAQ. V shed 6 bases and J shed 2 bases, with 13 bases lying between them. CDR3: CASSPGSGNTEAFF. The CDR3 bases are TGTGCCAGCAGTCCAGGTTCAGGCAACACTGAAGCTTTCTTT.

The CDR3 sequence is CASSLRQGNEKLFF. The CDR3 nucleotides read TGCGCCAGCAGCTTGAGACAGGGTAATGAAAAACTGTTTTTT. The chain joins TRBV5-1 to TRBJ1-4; the match to TRBD1 covers 7 bases. This CDR3 has 14 amino acids. Germline CDR1 SGHRS, CDR2 YFSETQ. The trim removed 1 base at V and 4 bases at J, leaving 1 base unmatched. The whole variable domain, filled in from reference TRBV5-1 and TRBJ1-4, reads KAGVTQTPRYLIKTRGQQVTLSCSPISGHRSVSWYQQTPGQGLQFLFEYFSETQRNKGNFPGRFSGRQFSNSRSEMNVSTLELGDSALYLCASSLRQGNEKLFFGSGTQLSVL.

The chain recombines TRBV7-2 with TRBJ1-1; 9 nucleotides match TRBD1. The CDR3 consists of 14 residues. V was pared by 5 bases and J by 4 bases, with 5 bases of the junction left unmatched. From germline, CDR1 is SGHTA and CDR2 FQGNSA. The CDR3 DNA reads as TGTGCCAGCAGCCGGGACAGGGATCGCACTGAAGCTTTCTTT. It encodes CASSRDRDRTEAFF. The full variable domain, in which reference TRBV7-2 and TRBJ1-1 provide the parts outside the CDR3, is GAGVSQSPSNKVTEKGKDVELRCDPISGHTALYWYRQSLGQGLEFLIYFQGNSAPDKSGLPSDRFSAERTGGSVSTLTIQRTQQEDSAVYLCASSRDRDRTEAFFGQGTRLTVV.

The rearrangement joins TRBV6-6 to TRBJ1-6; 8 nucleotides agree with TRBD1. This CDR3 region has 15 residues. V gave up 6 bases and J gave up 8 bases; unmatched junction bases: 9. Per the germline V gene, CDR1 is MNHNY and CDR2 is SVGAGI (reference sequence). Here the CDR3 reads CASSPNRGSYSPLHF. Written as DNA, the CDR3 is TGTGCCAGCAGCCCGAACAGGGGGTCTTATTCACCCCTCCACTTT.

This clone has just one count. CDR3 nucleotide sequence: TGTGCCAGCAGTGAATACCAAGGGGGTCGGGAGCTGTTTTTT. Protein: CASSEYQGGRELFF. The J gene is TRBJ2-2, the V gene TRBV25-1; a weak D match, TRBD1 (6 bases). The V end was cut by 0 bases, the J end by 9 bases, with 11 bases between. Germline V gene data show CDR1 as MGHDK and CDR2 as SYGVNS. The CDR3 has 14 amino acids.